This T cell receptor (beta chain) was identified in a study of blood T cell repertoires in COVID-19. Overall study context: Collection of acute and convalescent COVID-19 samples took place in the United States, Italy and Spain. Sources were T cells, B-cell-depleted T cells, or PBMCs; the material itself was cDNA or gDNA.

Original processing notes: Scientists estimated how many nucleated cells there were by amplifying reference gene primers. The protocol was immunoSEQ multiplex PCR, while the TCRdb copy is restricted to in-frame clones and leaves out a portion. Clone size and the V and J calls come from that table; the DNA yielded D and trimming. Of about 140,000 clones in the sample, under 85% were seen once. Per germline, CDR1 SGHRS and CDR2 YFSETQ. This CDR3 region has 14 residues. V lost 3 bases to trimming and J lost 6 bases; unmatched junction nucleotides: 8. This clone was detected a few times. The sample was peripheral blood. The genes are TRBV5-1 and TRBJ2-7; 8 nucleotides match TRBD2. The TCR sequence derives from a man in his fifties or sixties with active or convalescent COVID-19. Here the CDR3 DNA reads TGCGCCAGCAGCTACTCAGCGGGAGTGGGCGAGCAGTACTTC. This gives the protein CASSYSAGVGEQYF.